The text below deals with one TCR beta chain. V dropped 4 bases and J dropped 9; count of bases not matched to a gene: 2. Germline V gene data show CDR1 as MDHEN and CDR2 as SYDVKM. This CDR3 has 12 residues. Enrollment of patients from Seattle took place during active infection, with longitudinal follow-up. The entry originates in a study of blood T cell repertoires in COVID-19. In the original analysis: Reference gene primer amplification yielded estimated nucleated cell counts. The repertoire was sequenced with immunoSEQ multiplex PCR; TCRdb's copy has only in-frame clones and lacks some. V, J and clone size are those of that table, while D and trimming were read from the DNA. Counted here are some 390,000 clones, approximately 91% occurring once; the ten biggest clones make up roughly 1.6%.

The rearrangement joins TRBV28 to TRBJ2-3; 9 bases align to TRBD1. The TCR sequence derives from a woman aged 35 to 49 with COVID-19, enrolled during active disease. Sequenced material: peripheral blood. Written as DNA, the CDR3 is TGTGCCAGCAGTTCGGGACAGGGAACGCAGTATTTT. It is translated as CASSSGQGTQYF.